The present TCR beta chain was sequenced within a study of identifying expanded T cells in peripheral blood. General study results and limits: Roughly 2-week clone count variance significantly increased as total template count grew. Technical replicates showed roughly 1.2 changed clones; two weeks 15 to 20; four weeks 19.

CDR3 length: 15 amino acids. CDR1 and CDR2 from the germline V gene are SGHTA and FQGNSA. The trim removed 5 bases at V and 2 bases at J, leaving 2 bases unmatched. Collection occurred without any documented infections or immune events in donors. Sequencing was performed with immunoSEQ multiplex PCR; in TCRdb, only in-frame clones are kept and a portion is missing. The top ten clones hold around 13% of a sample with 45,000 to 65,000 clones, approximately 79% of them seen once. This clone appeared once. Antigen specificity is unknown. The sample comprised blood. The chain joins TRBV7-2 to TRBJ1-5; TRBD1 matches at 11 bases. The receptor was derived from a person aged 18 to 70 in good health. CDR3 bases: TGTGCCAGCAGCCTGGACAGGGGGCGCAATCAGCCCCAGCATTTT. Protein: CASSLDRGRNQPQHF.